What follows is one T cell receptor (beta chain) and its context. Antigen specificity is unknown. One junction end disagrees with the germline gene, perhaps due to a read error. This record belongs to a study of a mutant IDH1 vaccine in newly diagnosed glioma. The overall study: Patients had eight vaccinations, in weeks 1, 3, 5, 7, 11, 15, 19 and 23. The start of vaccination came 4-6 weeks after radiotherapy alone, or with temozolomide cycles. The treated population exhibited a male proportion of roughly 62%, a female proportion of roughly 40%, and a mean age of about 40 years. Previous care, which was radiotherapy, temozolomide, or both, most often involved both.

Sequencing used immunoSEQ multiplex PCR; TCRdb keeps in-frame clones, though not all of them. The sample gives approximately 60,000 clones, approximately 85% of which show up once; about 4% is in the top ten. CDR1 is GTSNPN, CDR2 SVGIG, per germline (reference sequence). This CDR3 comprises 12 residues. Time point in this sample: week 23, last vaccination. Vaccination comprised doses that each held 300 ug of mutant IDH1 20-mer peptide, plus topical imiquimod. The sequence derives from a man in his thirties or forties with glioma. The input for sequencing was PBMCs, taken from a glioma patient whose treatment included an IDH1 peptide vaccine. J is TRBJ2-3 and V is TRBV30, with D unclear. The CDR3 spells CAWSVSRDTQYF. CDR3 nucleotides: TGTGCCTGGAGCGTTAGCAGAGATACGCAGTATTTT.